A selection of T cell receptor beta chains follows, all from one sample in a study of cytomegalovirus exposure and HLA in healthy donors. Sequencing used immunoSEQ multiplex PCR; TCRdb keeps in-frame clones, though not all of them. The sample contains 150,000 to 200,000 clones, about four fifths of which appear only once. The source material was PBMCs. These receptors were collected from a man aged 30 to 39 in good health and CMV-seropositive. CDR3s include the opening cysteine and the closing phenylalanine or tryptophan.

V | length | CDR3
TRBV5-1 | 15 | CASSLGGLVYNEQFF
TRBV6-1 | 11 | CASSESRKAHF
TRBV5-6 | 16 | CASSLAGVSYTGELFF
TRBV5-1 | 14 | CASSPARGMNEQFF
TRBV5-6 | 15 | CASSFGGASGNTIYF
TRBV5-1 | 13 | CASRERTDNEQFF
TRBV6-4 | 14 | CASPMPVLLTEAFF
TRBV5-4 | 15 | CASTTRRQGNGELFF
TRBV5-4 | 13 | CASSPDFQETQYF
TRBV7-3 | 14 | CASREDPNAGELFF
TRBV4-3 | 15 | CASSRGRGLTGELFF
TRBV19 | 15 | CASSGLAGGYNEQFF
TRBV5-1 | 12 | CASSRDRMGYTF
TRBV28 | 19 | CASSYQGSGPTPGDTEAFF
TRBV7-9 | 15 | CASSFERGGQETQYF
TRBV5-1 | 15 | CASSPRTSGGYEQYF
TRBV4-1 | 17 | CASSQSLAGASTDTQYF
TRBV27 | 19 | CASSLSKGTGIVTNEKLFF
TRBV5-6 | 16 | CASSGVTGAVNTEAFF
TRBV6-5 | 13 | CASSTGLNTEAFF
TRBV11-3 | 16 | CASSIAGSPPQETQYF
TRBV5-1 | 12 | CASSQGQIEAFF
TRBV2 | 15 | CASSGGRTNTGELFF
TRBV2 | 13 | CASSESLGDGYTF
TRBV15 | 14 | CATSTDTGFQPQHF
TRBV5-4 | 17 | CASSLALAGVPYNEQFF
TRBV19 | 18 | CASSIDRIRGGRNEKLFF
TRBV4-1 | 17 | CASSQAWGGATNEKLFF
TRBV18 | 14 | CASSRDREEDEAFF
TRBV7-8 | 16 | CASSLKGTPSDNEQFF
TRBV4-2 | 15 | CASSQVYNMNTEAFF
TRBV4-2 | 14 | CASSQERDSYEQYF
TRBV30 | 11 | CAWTESNEQFF
TRBV4-3 | 15 | CASSQLRGTYNEQFF
TRBV6-4 | 17 | CASSETSGGADTGELFF
TRBV27 | 18 | CASKSSGGSGLSTDTQYF
TRBV7-2 | 16 | CASSRHSGAEQIEAFF
TRBV7-2 | 16 | CASSPDRSATNEKLFF
TRBV19 | 15 | CASSIGQGRNTEAFF
TRBV27 | 15 | CASSTSSGFSYEQYF
TRBV18 | 13 | CASSPQPNTEAFF
TRBV2 | 14 | CASSARTVQETQYF